The clone carrying this T cell receptor beta chain was recorded at least ten times. TCR beta CDR3 sequences were amplified from RNA transcripts. First-round RT-PCR with HTBI primers amplified the TCR CDR3 region. TCRdb recomputed calls from the multiplex PCR reads with MiXCR, one row per CDR3 protein. The sample carries about 320,000 distinct CDR3 sequences, approximately 15% recorded once. This specimen comes from a study of T cells in Graves' hyperthyroidism and ophthalmopathy. The V and J ends lost 5 bases and 3 bases, in that order; junction bases with no gene match: 6. The CDR3 length is 15 residues. The germline V gene encodes CDR1 SEHNR and CDR2 FQNEAQ (reference sequence).

The J gene is TRBJ2-7, the V gene TRBV7-9; TRBD1 aligns across 11 bases. The source is a man between 25 and 39 years old with Graves' hyperthyroidism. The sample consisted of blood. The DNA of the CDR3 is TGTGCCAGCAGCCGGCCGGGGACAGGGGGCTACGAGCAGTACTTC. It translates to CASSRPGTGGYEQYF.